This T cell receptor (beta chain) was captured in a study of T cell responses to AZD1222 COVID-19 vaccine. The data were produced by immunoSEQ multiplex PCR, yet TCRdb's version contains in-frame clones alone and is incomplete. The table shows around 71,000 clones, with nearly 85% occurring only once. Trimming removed 6 bases from V and 4 bases from J, with 9 bases in between. CDR3 length equals 13 residues. The J gene is TRBJ2-2, the V gene TRBV12-3 or TRBV12-4, with D uncertain. This clonotype was sampled from an adult in good health. Source: peripheral blood, taken on day 0 of AZD1222 vaccination. CDR3 DNA sequence: TGTGCCAGCAGGTCTAGTTCCACCGGGGAGCTGTTTTTT. Its protein product is CASRSSSTGELFF.